One sample yielded the 14 T cell receptor beta chains listed below, sequenced in a study of technical replicates of blood from several donors. The data were produced by immunoSEQ multiplex PCR, yet TCRdb's version contains in-frame clones alone and is incomplete. The table lists about 94,000 clones, less than 96% of them singletons. Material for sequencing was T cells isolated from PBMCs. These receptors all come from a human donor in good health.

This clone has just one count. The rearrangement joins TRBV28 to TRBJ1-2, with 10 bases matching TRBD1. With V trimmed by 7 bases and J by 6 bases, 5 bases remained unmatched. The CDR3 extends over 13 amino acids. The germline V gene encodes CDR1 MDHEN and CDR2 SYDVKM. CDR3 region: CASTDRGLNGYTF. The CDR3 bases are TGTGCCAGCACAGACAGGGGGCTGAATGGCTACACCTTC.

The chain employs TRBV28 and TRBJ1-5; D may be TRBD1 (5 bases). There are 14 residues in the CDR3. Germline values: CDR1 MDHEN, CDR2 SYDVKM. Trimming took 4 bases from V and 6 from J, leaving 13 bases between them. The CDR3: CASSSAGTRQPQHF. The CDR3 bases are TGTGCCAGCAGTTCTGCGGGGACTCGTCAGCCCCAGCATTTT.

The chain recombines TRBV6-5 with TRBJ1-5; unclear D gene. CDR1 and CDR2 from the germline V gene are MNHEY and SVGAGI. The CDR3 loop spans 14 amino acids. Trimming shortened V by 6 bases and J by 0 bases, and 9 bases separated the two germline ends. The CDR3 here is CASSRSDSNQPQHF. CDR3 bases: TGTGCCAGCAGCCGCAGTGATAGCAATCAGCCCCAGCATTTT.

The V and J genes are TRBV6-1 and TRBJ2-2, with D perhaps matching TRBD2 (5 bases). CDR3 size: 17 residues. The germline V and J ends were trimmed by 0 bases and 8 bases, with 19 bases remaining between them. Per the germline V gene, CDR1 is MNHNS and CDR2 is SASEGT. The CDR3 DNA reads as TGTGCCAGCAGTGAAGCGCCAGCGGAGGACGCATCTGGGGAGCTGTTTTTT. As protein: CASSEAPAEDASGELFF.

This clone came up once. The chain is built from TRBV4-3 and TRBJ2-7; 8 bases fit TRBD2. J gave up 3 bases and V 6 bases, and 13 bases lay outside the gene matches. Germline values: CDR1 LGHNA, CDR2 YSLEER. This CDR3 contains 16 residues. CDR3 nucleotides: TGCGCCAGCAGGCACGATCTAGGGAGCGGGAGCTACGAGCAGTACTTC. Its translation is CASRHDLGSGSYEQYF.

The chain is built from TRBV29-1 and TRBJ2-4; 8 bases are a match to TRBD1. With 5 bases clipped from V and 16 bases from J, the junction kept 13 bases outside the gene matches. This CDR3 is 12 amino acids long. Germline V gene sequence: CDR1 SQVTM, CDR2 ANQGSEA. This CDR3 is CSVRGPGGVDYF. CDR3 nucleotides: TGCAGCGTTCGCGGGCCAGGGGGCGTAGATTACTTC.

The V gene is TRBV7-6, the J gene TRBJ2-7; 8 bases align to TRBD2. This CDR3 comprises 14 residues. The germline CDR1 and CDR2 sequences are SGHVS and FNYEAQ. J was trimmed by 6 bases and V by 2 bases; bases with no gene match: 6. CDR3 sequence reads: CASSLSAGVTEQYF. The DNA of the CDR3 is TGTGCCAGCAGCTTATCAGCGGGAGTGACCGAGCAGTACTTC.

The gene calls are TRBV5-6 and TRBJ2-3; no clear D gene. Germline CDR1 is SGHDT and CDR2 is YYEEEE. V gave up 5 bases and J gave up 2 bases, with 9 bases separating them. CDR3 length: 13 residues. The CDR3 is CASSDGFTDTQYF. The CDR3 DNA is TGTGCCAGCAGTGACGGGTTCACAGATACGCAGTATTTT.

The chain joins TRBV9 to TRBJ2-7; D is unclear. Germline CDR1 and CDR2: SGDLS and YYNGEE. The ends were cut back, 5 bases at V and 2 bases at J, with 11 bases in the middle. The CDR3 has 13 residues. The CDR3 reads CASSRYEAYEQYF. In nucleotides, the CDR3 is TGTGCCAGCAGTCGTTATGAGGCCTACGAGCAGTACTTC. The full variable domain, in which reference TRBV9 and TRBJ2-7 provide the parts outside the CDR3, is DSGVTQTPKHLITATGQRVTLRCSPRSGDLSVYWYQQSLDQGLQFLIQYYNGEERAKGNILERFSAQQFPDLHSELNLSSLELGDSALYFCASSRYEAYEQYFGPGTRLTVT.

This clone was seen only once. The CDR3 loop is CASSSPLAGTPTYNEQFF. The CDR3 DNA reads as TGTGCCAGCAGCTCTCCCCTAGCGGGAACTCCGACTTACAATGAGCAGTTCTTC. The rearrangement joins TRBV28 to TRBJ2-1, with TRBD2 matching 9 bases. The CDR3 totals 18 residues. J gave up 4 bases and V 6 bases, and 16 bases lay outside the gene matches. Germline loops: CDR1 MDHEN, CDR2 SYDVKM.

The sample holds one count of this clone. The chain's CDR3 is CASSDRAGYEQYF. The CDR3 nucleotides are TGTGCCAGCAGTGATAGGGCGGGTTACGAGCAGTACTTC. The V gene is TRBV2, the J gene TRBJ2-7, with a tentative D call TRBD2 (5 bases). This CDR3 contains 13 residues. Trimming took 3 bases from V and 4 from J, leaving 10 bases between them. Germline CDR1 is SNHLY and CDR2 is FYNNEI.

This chain uses TRBV4-1 with TRBJ2-7, with 9 bases identical to TRBD2. Per the germline V gene, CDR1 is MGHRA and CDR2 is YSYEKL. Losses at the gene ends were 3 bases for V and 4 bases for J; bases not matched to a gene: 7. This CDR3 has 15 amino acids. CDR3 loop: CASSQSGTSLYEQYF. CDR3 bases: TGCGCCAGCAGCCAGTCCGGGACTAGCCTATACGAGCAGTACTTC.

The J gene is TRBJ2-2, the V gene TRBV11-3; tentatively, D is TRBD2 (5 bases). The V end lost 8 bases, the J end lost 10 bases, and 17 bases lay between the germline ends. The CDR3 consists of 13 residues. Looked up from germline, CDR1 is SGHNT and CDR2 is YENEEA. The CDR3, as DNA: TGTGCCAGCGTACCAAGGGCGGGCGTGGAGCTGTTTTTT. This codes for CASVPRAGVELFF. The whole variable domain, remainder taken from reference TRBV11-3 and TRBJ2-2, is EAGVVQSPRYKIIEKKQPVAFWCNPISGHNTLYWYLQNLGQGPELLIRYENEEAVDDSQLPKDRFSAERLKGVDSTLKIQPAELGDSAVYLCASVPRAGVELFFGEGSRLTVL.

CDR3 in DNA: TGTGCCAGTAGTCCGCAGGGTCTCTCTTCCTACAATGAGCAGTTCTTC. It specifies CASSPQGLSSYNEQFF. The chain uses TRBV19 and TRBJ2-1, with a weak D call TRBD1 (5 bases). Germline CDR1 and CDR2: LNHDA and SQIVND (reference sequence). The CDR3 is 16 residues long. V lost 5 bases, J lost 1 base, and 15 bases lay in between.